This TCR beta chain was retrieved from a study of early T cells in non-severe SARS-CoV-2 infection. Trimming cost V 2 bases and J 3 bases; bases outside gene matches: 3. CDR3 size: 15 residues. Germline V gene sequence: CDR1 MNHNS, CDR2 SASEGT. MiXCR, run by TCRdb on the 5' RACE reads, gives a single entry per CDR3 protein. Of roughly 51,000 distinct CDR3 sequences listed, around 6.5% were seen once; the top ten hold roughly 2.8%. This clonotype was recorded at least ten times. V and J are TRBV6-1 and TRBJ2-1, with 8 positions matching TRBD2. This sequence originates from an adult who was a healthcare worker with PCR-confirmed SARS-CoV-2 infection or an uninfected control (not recorded which). Source: whole blood, taken at baseline. In DNA form, the CDR3 reads TGTGCCAGCAGTGAACCCAGCGGGGGCTACAATGAGCAGTTCTTC. It codes for CASSEPSGGYNEQFF.